This T cell receptor beta chain stems from a study of cytomegalovirus exposure and HLA in healthy donors. This CDR3 has 14 amino acids. The germline V gene has CDR1 SGDLS and CDR2 YYNGEE. V shed 0 bases and J shed 8 bases, with 12 bases lying between them. Assay used: immunoSEQ multiplex PCR; TCRdb lists only in-frame clones, some missing. The sample has a few hundred thousand clones; approximately 80% are singletons. The sequence derives from a woman under 40 in good health and CMV-seropositive. Sequenced: PBMCs. V gene TRBV9 combines with J gene TRBJ2-1; D may be TRBD2 (5 bases). In nucleotides, the CDR3 is TGTGCCAGCAGCGTAGATTTAGCGATCGATGAGCAGTTCTTC. This translates into CASSVDLAIDEQFF. Full variable domain (missing parts from reference TRBV9 and TRBJ2-1): DSGVTQTPKHLITATGQRVTLRCSPRSGDLSVYWYQQSLDQGLQFLIQYYNGEERAKGNILERFSAQQFPDLHSELNLSSLELGDSALYFCASSVDLAIDEQFFGPGTRLTVL.